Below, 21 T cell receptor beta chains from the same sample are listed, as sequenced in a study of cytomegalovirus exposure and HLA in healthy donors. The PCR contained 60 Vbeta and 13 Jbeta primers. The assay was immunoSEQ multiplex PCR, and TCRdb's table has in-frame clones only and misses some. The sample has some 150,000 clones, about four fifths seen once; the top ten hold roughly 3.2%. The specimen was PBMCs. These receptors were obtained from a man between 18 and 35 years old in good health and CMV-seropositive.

The CDR3 reads CASSSGGIGTDTQYF. In DNA form, the CDR3 reads TGTGCCAGTAGTTCCGGGGGAATTGGGACAGATACGCAGTATTTT. This sequence joins TRBV19 and TRBJ2-3; D might be TRBD2 (6 bases). The CDR3 is 15 residues long. CDR1 is LNHDA and CDR2 is SQIVND in the germline V gene (reference sequence). With 5 bases removed from V and 3 bases from J, the gap between germline ends came to 15 bases.

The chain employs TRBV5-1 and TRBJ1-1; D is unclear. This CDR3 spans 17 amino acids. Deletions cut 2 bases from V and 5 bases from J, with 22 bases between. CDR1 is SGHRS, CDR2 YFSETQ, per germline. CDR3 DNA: TGCGCCAGCAGCTTTTACGCTTCCGCGGACTCCACGACTGAAGCTTTCTTT. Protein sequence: CASSFYASADSTTEAFF.

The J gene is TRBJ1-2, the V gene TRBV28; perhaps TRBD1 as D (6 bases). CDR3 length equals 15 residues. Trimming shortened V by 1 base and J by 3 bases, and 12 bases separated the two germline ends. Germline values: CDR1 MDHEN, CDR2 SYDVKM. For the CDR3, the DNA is TGTGCCAGCAGTTTATCCCCAGGGGTTGACTATGGCTACACCTTC. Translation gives CASSLSPGVDYGYTF.

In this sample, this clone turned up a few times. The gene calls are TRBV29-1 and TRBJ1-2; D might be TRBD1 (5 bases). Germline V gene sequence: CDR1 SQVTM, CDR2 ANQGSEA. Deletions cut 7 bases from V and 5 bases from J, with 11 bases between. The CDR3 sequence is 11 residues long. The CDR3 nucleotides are TGCAGCGCTGGGACTCCTTATGGCTACACCTTC. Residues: CSAGTPYGYTF.

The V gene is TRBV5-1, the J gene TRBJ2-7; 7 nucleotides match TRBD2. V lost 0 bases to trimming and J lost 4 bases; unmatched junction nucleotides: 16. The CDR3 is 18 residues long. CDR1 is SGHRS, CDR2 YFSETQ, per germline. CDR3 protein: CASSLGVYGGSPGYEQYF. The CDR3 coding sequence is TGCGCCAGCAGCTTGGGCGTTTACGGCGGGAGTCCCGGGTACGAGCAGTACTTC.

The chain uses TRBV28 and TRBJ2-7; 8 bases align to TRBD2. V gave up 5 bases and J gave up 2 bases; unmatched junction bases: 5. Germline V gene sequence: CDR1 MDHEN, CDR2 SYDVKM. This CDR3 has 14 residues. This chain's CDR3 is CASSARGGPYEQYF. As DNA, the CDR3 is TGTGCCAGCAGTGCACGGGGGGGGCCCTACGAGCAGTACTTC.

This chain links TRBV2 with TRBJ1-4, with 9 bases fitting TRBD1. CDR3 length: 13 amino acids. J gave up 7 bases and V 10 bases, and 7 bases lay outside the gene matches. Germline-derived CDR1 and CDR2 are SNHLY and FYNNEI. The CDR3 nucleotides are TGTGCCAACCGTGGGGACAGGGCTGAAAAACTGTTTTTT. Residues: CANRGDRAEKLFF.

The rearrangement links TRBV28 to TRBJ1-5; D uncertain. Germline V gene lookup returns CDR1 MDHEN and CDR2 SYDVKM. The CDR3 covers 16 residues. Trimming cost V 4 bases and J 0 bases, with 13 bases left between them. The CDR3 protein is CASSSVTLYSNQPQHF. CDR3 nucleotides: TGTGCCAGCAGTTCAGTAACGCTTTATAGCAATCAGCCCCAGCATTTT. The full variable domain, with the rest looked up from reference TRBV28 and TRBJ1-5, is DVKVTQSSRYLVKRTGEKVFLECVQDMDHENMFWYRQDPGLGLRLIYFSYDVKMKEKGDIPEGYSVSREKKERFSLILESASTNQTSMYLCASSSVTLYSNQPQHFGDGTRLSIL.

The CDR3 DNA reads as TGTGCCAGCAGCCGAGGACTAGGGCGCCACGAGCAGTACTTC. It codes for CASSRGLGRHEQYF. V gene TRBV11-2 combines with J gene TRBJ2-7, with 7 bases matching TRBD2. V shed 5 bases and J 5 bases; nucleotides not matched to a gene: 9. CDR1 SGHAT and CDR2 FQNNGV come from the germline V gene. CDR3 size: 14 residues.

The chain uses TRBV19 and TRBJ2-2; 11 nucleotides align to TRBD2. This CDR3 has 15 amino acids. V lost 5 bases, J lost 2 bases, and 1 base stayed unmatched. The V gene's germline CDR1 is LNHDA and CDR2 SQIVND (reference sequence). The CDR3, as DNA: TGTGCCAGTAGTCTAGCGGGAGGAAACACCGGGGAGCTGTTTTTT. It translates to CASSLAGGNTGELFF. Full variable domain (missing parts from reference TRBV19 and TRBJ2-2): DGGITQSPKYLFRKEGQNVTLSCEQNLNHDAMYWYRQDPGQGLRLIYYSQIVNDFQKGDIAEGYSVSREKKESFPLTVTSAQKNPTAFYLCASSLAGGNTGELFFGEGSRLTVL.

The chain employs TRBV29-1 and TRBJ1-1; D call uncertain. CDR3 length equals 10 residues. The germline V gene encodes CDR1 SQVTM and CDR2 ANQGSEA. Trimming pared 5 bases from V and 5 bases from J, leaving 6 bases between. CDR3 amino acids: CSVFQTEAFF. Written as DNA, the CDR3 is TGCAGCGTTTTTCAAACTGAAGCTTTCTTT. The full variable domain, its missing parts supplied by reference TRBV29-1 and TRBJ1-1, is SAVISQKPSRDICQRGTSLTIQCQVDSQVTMMFWYRQQPGQSLTLIATANQGSEATYESGFVIDKFPISRPNLTFSTLTVSNMSPEDSSIYLCSVFQTEAFFGQGTRLTVV.

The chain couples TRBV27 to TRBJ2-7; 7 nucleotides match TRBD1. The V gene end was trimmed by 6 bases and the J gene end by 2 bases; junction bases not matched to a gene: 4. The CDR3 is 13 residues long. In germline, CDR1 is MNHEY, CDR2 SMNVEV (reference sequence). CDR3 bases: TGTGCCAGCAGCTACGGACAGGCCTACGAGCAGTACTTC. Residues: CASSYGQAYEQYF.

The CDR3 region is CASSLSEGAYEQYF. The CDR3 coding sequence is TGTGCCAGCAGCTTGTCCGAGGGAGCCTACGAGCAGTACTTC. The chain joins TRBV5-4 to TRBJ2-7, with D possibly TRBD2 on 5 matching bases. Germline lookup yields CDR1 SGHNT and CDR2 YYREEE (reference sequence). Trimming removed 1 base from V and 2 bases from J, with 10 bases in between. The CDR3 is 14 amino acids.

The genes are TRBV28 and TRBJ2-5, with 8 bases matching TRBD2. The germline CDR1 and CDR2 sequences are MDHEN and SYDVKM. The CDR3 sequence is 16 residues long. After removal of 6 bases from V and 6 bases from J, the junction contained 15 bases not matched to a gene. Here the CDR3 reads CASSGAGGQLVKTQYF. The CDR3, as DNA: TGTGCCAGCAGCGGGGCGGGGGGACAACTAGTAAAGACCCAGTACTTC. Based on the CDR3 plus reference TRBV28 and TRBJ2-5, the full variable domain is DVKVTQSSRYLVKRTGEKVFLECVQDMDHENMFWYRQDPGLGLRLIYFSYDVKMKEKGDIPEGYSVSREKKERFSLILESASTNQTSMYLCASSGAGGQLVKTQYFGPGTRLLVL.

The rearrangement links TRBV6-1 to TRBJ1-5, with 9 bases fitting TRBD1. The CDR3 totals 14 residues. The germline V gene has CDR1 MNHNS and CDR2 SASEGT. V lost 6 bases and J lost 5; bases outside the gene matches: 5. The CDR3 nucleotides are TGTGCCAGCAGATACAGGGGGCGCGATCAGCCCCAGCATTTT. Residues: CASRYRGRDQPQHF.

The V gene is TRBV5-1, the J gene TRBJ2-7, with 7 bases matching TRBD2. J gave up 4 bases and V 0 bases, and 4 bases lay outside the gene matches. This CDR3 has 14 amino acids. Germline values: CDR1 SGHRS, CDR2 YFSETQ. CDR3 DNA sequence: TGCGCCAGCAGCTTGGAAGGACTAGAATACGAGCAGTACTTC. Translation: CASSLEGLEYEQYF.

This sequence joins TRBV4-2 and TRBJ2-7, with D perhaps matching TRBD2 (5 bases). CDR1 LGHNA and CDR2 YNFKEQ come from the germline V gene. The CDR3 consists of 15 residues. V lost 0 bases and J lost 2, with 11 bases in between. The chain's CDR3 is CASSQDRTPTYEQYF. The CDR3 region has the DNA TGTGCCAGCAGCCAAGACCGGACTCCTACCTACGAGCAGTACTTC.

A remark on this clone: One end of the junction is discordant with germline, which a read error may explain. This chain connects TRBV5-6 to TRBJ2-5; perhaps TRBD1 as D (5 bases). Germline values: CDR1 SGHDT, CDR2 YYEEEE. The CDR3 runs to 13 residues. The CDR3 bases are TGTGCCAGCAGCTTGGCCGATAGGCAGGGAAAGGACTTC. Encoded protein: CASSLADRQGKDF. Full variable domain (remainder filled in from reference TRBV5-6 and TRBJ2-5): DAGVTQSPTHLIKTRGQQVTLRCSPKSGHDTVSWYQQALGQGPQFIFQYYEEEERQRGNFPDRFSGHQFPNYSSELNVNALLLGDSALYLCASSLADRQGKDFGPGTRLLVL.

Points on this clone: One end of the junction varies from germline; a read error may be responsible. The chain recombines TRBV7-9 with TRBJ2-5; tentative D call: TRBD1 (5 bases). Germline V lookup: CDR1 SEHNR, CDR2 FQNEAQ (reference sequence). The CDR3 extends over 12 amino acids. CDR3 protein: CSSQTVQETQYF. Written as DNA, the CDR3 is TGTTCCAGCCAGACAGTCCAAGAGACCCAGTACTTC.

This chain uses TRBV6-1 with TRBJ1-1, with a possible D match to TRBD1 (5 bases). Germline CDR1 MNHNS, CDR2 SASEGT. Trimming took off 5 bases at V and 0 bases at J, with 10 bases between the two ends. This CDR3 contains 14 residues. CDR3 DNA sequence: TGTGCCAGCAGTTTTGCCAGGGTGAACACTGAAGCTTTCTTT. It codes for CASSFARVNTEAFF.

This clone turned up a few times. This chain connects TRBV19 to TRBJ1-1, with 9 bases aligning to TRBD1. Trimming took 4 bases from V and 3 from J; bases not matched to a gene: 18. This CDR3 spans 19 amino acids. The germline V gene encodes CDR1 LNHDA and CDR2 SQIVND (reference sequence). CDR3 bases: TGTGCCAGTAGTACGGGACAGGGAGTTGCATCCCCCCGGGACACTGAAGCTTTCTTT. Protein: CASSTGQGVASPRDTEAFF. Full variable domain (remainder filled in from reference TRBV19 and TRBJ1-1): DGGITQSPKYLFRKEGQNVTLSCEQNLNHDAMYWYRQDPGQGLRLIYYSQIVNDFQKGDIAEGYSVSREKKESFPLTVTSAQKNPTAFYLCASSTGQGVASPRDTEAFFGQGTRLTVV.